Reported below is one T cell receptor (beta chain). Its antigen is currently unknown. CD45RO+ cells went into CD8 memory alongside CCR7-negative CD45RA+ TemRA cells. The sample originates from a study of shared clonotypes between healthy human individuals. Overall study findings and caveats: The sharing of 5% to 6.5% of naive CD4 clonotypes was seen across a handful of donors. Only blood underwent sampling, and tissue repertoires likely differ.

The V and J ends lost 2 bases and 4 bases, in that order; junction bases with no gene match: 0. The CDR3 has 13 residues. Germline V gene lookup returns CDR1 MNHEY and CDR2 SVGAGI. Only in-frame clones appear in the TCRdb table, and some are missing; sequencing was by immunoSEQ multiplex PCR. This sample yields about 380,000 clones, of which about 96% are seen a single time; 0.32% belongs to the top ten. The origin of this receptor is a man younger than 40 in good health. The sequenced sample consisted of memory CD8+ T cells sorted from blood. Regarding subset: CD45RO+ cells pooled with CCR7-negative TemRA cells. The rearrangement joins TRBV6-5 to TRBJ2-5; 8 bases fit TRBD1. The CDR3 DNA reads TGTGCCAGCAGTTACGGACAGGGAGAGACCCAGTACTTC. The encoded protein is CASSYGQGETQYF.